Presented here are 11 T cell receptor beta chains from one specimen sequenced in a study of T cell clones after liver transplantation. Profiled with immunoSEQ multiplex PCR; TCRdb holds only in-frame clones, not every one. The profile covers roughly 74,000 clones, with 80% appearing a single time and over 0.45% taken by the ten largest. The material was CD4+ T cells from blood, obtained before liver transplant. All receptors derive from a human donor who received a liver transplant.

The chain carries TRBV7-6 and TRBJ1-2; TRBD1 agrees at 7 bases. The CDR3 totals 14 residues. The germline gives CDR1 SGHVS, CDR2 FNYEAQ. V trimming: 5 bases; J trimming: 2 bases; junction bases outside the gene matches: 5. The CDR3 loop is CASSPQGENYGYTF. The CDR3 DNA sequence: TGTGCCAGCAGCCCCCAGGGGGAGAACTATGGCTACACCTTC. Drawing the rest from reference TRBV7-6 and TRBJ1-2, the complete variable domain is GAGVSQSPRYKVTKRGQDVALRCDPISGHVSLYWYRQALGQGPEFLTYFNYEAQQDKSGLPNDRFSAERPEGSISTLTIQRTEQRDSAMYRCASSPQGENYGYTFGSGTRLTVV.

The chain recombines TRBV5-1 with TRBJ2-6; TRBD1 might be the D (6 bases). V was clipped by 2 bases and J by 2 bases, with 8 bases between them. The CDR3 length is 15 residues. The V gene's germline CDR1 is SGHRS and CDR2 YFSETQ. The CDR3 DNA sequence: TGCGCCAGCAGCTTAACAGGGACTGGGGCCAACGTCCTGACTTTC. This codes for CASSLTGTGANVLTF.

V is TRBV28 and J is TRBJ2-4; unclear D gene. Germline loops: CDR1 MDHEN, CDR2 SYDVKM. Trimming cost V 5 bases and J 0 bases, with 5 bases left between them. The CDR3 contains 13 residues. CDR3 sequence: CASSLGAKNIQYF. CDR3 nucleotides: TGTGCCAGCAGTCTTGGAGCCAAAAACATTCAGTACTTC.

The V call is TRBV6-1, the J call TRBJ2-7; no firm D call. This CDR3 is built from 11 residues. The V and J ends lost 6 bases and 4 bases respectively, with 7 bases between them. In germline, CDR1 is MNHNS, CDR2 SASEGT. The CDR3 DNA reads TGTGCCAGCAGCGCCCCTTACGAGCAGTACTTC. It encodes CASSAPYEQYF.

This chain uses TRBV28 with TRBJ2-4, with TRBD1 matching over 9 bases. Germline lookup yields CDR1 MDHEN and CDR2 SYDVKM. The CDR3 sequence is 17 residues long. Unmatched junction bases numbered 19, after V lost 7 bases and J lost 9 bases. As DNA, the CDR3 is TGTGCCAGCAACCCCCCCGGGACAGGGCCTTTCTTAGGCATTCAGTACTTC. This codes for CASNPPGTGPFLGIQYF.

The V and J genes are TRBV9 and TRBJ1-2, with D tentatively TRBD1 (5 bases). Germline assignment: CDR1 SGDLS and CDR2 YYNGEE. This CDR3 spans 13 amino acids. The V and J ends lost 4 bases and 1 base respectively, with 8 bases between them. CDR3 DNA: TGTGCCAGCAGCCTACAGGTTAACTATGGCTACACCTTC. Encoded protein: CASSLQVNYGYTF.

The chain couples TRBV7-9 to TRBJ1-1; TRBD1 is a possible D gene (6 bases). The CDR3 consists of 14 residues. CDR1 SEHNR and CDR2 FQNEAQ come from the germline V gene (reference sequence). Trimming took off 5 bases at V and 4 bases at J, with 14 bases between the two ends. The CDR3 here is CASSQRGGGTEAFF. CDR3 DNA sequence: TGTGCCAGCAGCCAGCGGGGAGGGGGCACTGAAGCTTTCTTT.

For the CDR3, the DNA is TGTGCCACCAGCAGAGACCCAGGGAGCTCTGGAAACACCATATATTTT. It encodes CATSRDPGSSGNTIYF. V gene TRBV15 combines with J gene TRBJ1-3, with a weak D call TRBD1 (5 bases). The CDR3 sequence is 16 residues long. The germline CDR1 and CDR2 sequences are LNHNV and YYDKDF (reference sequence). The V end was cut by 0 bases, the J end by 0 bases, with 9 bases between.

As DNA, the CDR3 is TGTGCCAGCTCACCGCAGGGGGCGCAAGGAAACACCATATATTTT. It codes for CASSPQGAQGNTIYF. J is TRBJ1-3 and V is TRBV18, with 8 bases aligning to TRBD1. Germline lookup yields CDR1 KGHSH and CDR2 LQKENI. V lost 3 bases, J lost 4 bases, and 5 bases stayed unmatched. This CDR3 comprises 15 residues. The complete variable domain, with remaining parts taken from reference TRBV18 and TRBJ1-3, reads NAGVMQNPRHLVRRRGQEARLRCSPMKGHSHVYWYRQLPEEGLKFMVYLQKENIIDESGMPKERFSAEFPKEGPSILRIQQVVRGDSAAYFCASSPQGAQGNTIYFGEGSWLTVV.

This chain uses TRBV28 with TRBJ1-2; no firm D call. The germline CDR1 and CDR2 sequences are MDHEN and SYDVKM. V was pared by 2 bases and J by 7 bases, with 8 bases between. The CDR3 has 12 amino acids. CDR3 sequence: CASSLKVVGYTF. The CDR3 DNA reads TGTGCCAGCAGTTTAAAGGTTGTTGGCTACACCTTC.

The rearrangement joins TRBV6-6 to TRBJ2-7, with D perhaps TRBD1 (5 bases). V dropped 3 bases and J dropped 3 bases, with 15 bases sitting between them. This CDR3 region has 15 residues. From germline, CDR1 is MNHNY and CDR2 SVGAGI (reference sequence). The CDR3 sequence: CASSYPKTDDYEQYF. The CDR3 DNA reads TGTGCCAGCAGTTATCCAAAGACAGACGACTACGAGCAGTACTTC.